This T cell receptor beta chain originates from a study of neoadjuvant nivolumab and ipilimumab in lung cancer. Across the study: The combination arm added day-1 ipilimumab 1 mg/kg to nivolumab 3 mg/kg on days 1, 15, 29.

The table came from immunoSEQ multiplex PCR; TCRdb's copy has only in-frame clones and leaves some out. The sample lists about 7,700 clones, around 90% occurring once. Concerning this clone itself: Antigen unknown.

Points from the study as a whole: TCR richness and clonality were higher in tumors than adjacent uninvolved lung.

The junction had 7 bases not matched to a gene; V was cut back by 6 bases and J by 5 bases. The CDR3 is made up of 14 amino acids. Per the germline V gene, CDR1 is SNHLY and CDR2 is FYNNEI. Sample: tumor tissue, taken after neoadjuvant nivolumab, alone or with ipilimumab, at or shortly before surgery. The TCR was taken from an adult with non-small cell lung cancer. Some clones in this sample may be carry-over from other donors' samples. The V call is TRBV2, the J call TRBJ2-5, with 9 bases fitting TRBD1. DNA for the CDR3: TGTGCCAGCAGGGTGGGACAGGGATTTGAGACCCAGTACTTC. It codes for CASRVGQGFETQYF.